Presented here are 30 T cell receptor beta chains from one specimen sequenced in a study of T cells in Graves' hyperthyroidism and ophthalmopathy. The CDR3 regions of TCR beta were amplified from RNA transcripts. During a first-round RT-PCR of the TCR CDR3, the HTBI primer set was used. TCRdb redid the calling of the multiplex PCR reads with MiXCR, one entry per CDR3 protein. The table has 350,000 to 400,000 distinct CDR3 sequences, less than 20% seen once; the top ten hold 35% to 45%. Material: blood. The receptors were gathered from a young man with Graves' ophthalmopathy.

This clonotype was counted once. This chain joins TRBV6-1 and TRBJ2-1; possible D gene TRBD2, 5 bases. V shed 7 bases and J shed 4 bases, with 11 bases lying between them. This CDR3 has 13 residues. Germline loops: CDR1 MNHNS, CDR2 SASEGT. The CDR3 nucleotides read TGTGCCAGCAACCCCGGGGATTACAATGAGCAGTTCTTC. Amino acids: CASNPGDYNEQFF.

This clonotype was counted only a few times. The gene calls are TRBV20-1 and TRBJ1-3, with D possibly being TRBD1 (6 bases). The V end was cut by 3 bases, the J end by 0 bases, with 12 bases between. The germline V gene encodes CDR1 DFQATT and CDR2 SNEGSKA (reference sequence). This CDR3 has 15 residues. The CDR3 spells CSASGQLSSGNTIYF. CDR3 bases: TGCAGTGCTAGCGGACAGTTAAGCTCTGGAAACACCATATATTTT.

DNA for the CDR3: TGTGCCAGCAGCCTAAACCCGACAGTGTTGGATTCACCCCTCCACTTT. Its translation is CASSLNPTVLDSPLHF. The chain recombines TRBV9 with TRBJ1-6, with a possible D match to TRBD1 (5 bases). Trimming removed 4 bases from V and 8 bases from J, with 19 bases in between. Germline V gene data show CDR1 as SGDLS and CDR2 as YYNGEE. This CDR3 has 16 residues.

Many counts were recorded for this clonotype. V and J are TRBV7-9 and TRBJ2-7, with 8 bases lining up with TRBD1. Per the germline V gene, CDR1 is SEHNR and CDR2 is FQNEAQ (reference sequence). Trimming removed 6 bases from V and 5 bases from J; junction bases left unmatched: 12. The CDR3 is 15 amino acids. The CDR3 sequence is CASRAGTGRGHEQYF. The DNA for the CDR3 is TGTGCCAGCAGGGCTGGGACAGGACGGGGCCACGAGCAGTACTTC.

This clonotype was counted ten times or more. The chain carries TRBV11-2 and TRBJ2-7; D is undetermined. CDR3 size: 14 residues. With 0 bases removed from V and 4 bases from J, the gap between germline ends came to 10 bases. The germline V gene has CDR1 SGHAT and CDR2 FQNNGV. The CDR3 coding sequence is TGTGCCAGCAGCTTAGACTGGCAGAAATACGAGCAGTACTTC. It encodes CASSLDWQKYEQYF. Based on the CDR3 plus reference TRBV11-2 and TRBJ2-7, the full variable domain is EAGVAQSPRYKIIEKRQSVAFWCNPISGHATLYWYQQILGQGPKLLIQFQNNGVVDDSQLPKDRFSAERLKGVDSTLKIQPAKLEDSAVYLCASSLDWQKYEQYFGPGTRLTVT.

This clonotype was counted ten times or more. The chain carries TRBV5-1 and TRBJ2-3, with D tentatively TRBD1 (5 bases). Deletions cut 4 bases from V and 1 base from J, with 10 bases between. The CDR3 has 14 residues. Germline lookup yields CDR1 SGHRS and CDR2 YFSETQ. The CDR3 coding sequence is TGCGCCAGCAGCCCCGGACAAGGCACAGATACGCAGTATTTT. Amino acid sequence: CASSPGQGTDTQYF.

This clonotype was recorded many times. The CDR3 DNA follows: TGTGCCAGCAGTTTGGTGAACACTGAAGCTTTCTTT. Encoded protein: CASSLVNTEAFF. The chain recombines TRBV12-3 or TRBV12-4 with TRBJ1-1; D remains unclear. This CDR3 spans 12 amino acids. Trimming took 3 bases from V and 0 from J, leaving 2 bases between them.

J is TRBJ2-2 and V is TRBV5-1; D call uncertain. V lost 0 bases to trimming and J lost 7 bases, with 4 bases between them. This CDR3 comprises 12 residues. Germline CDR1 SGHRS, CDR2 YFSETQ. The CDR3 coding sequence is TGCGCCAGCAGCTTGGATTTCGGGGAGCTGTTTTTT. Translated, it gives CASSLDFGELFF.

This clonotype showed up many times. As DNA, the CDR3 is TGTGCCAGCACCCCCGGACGTACCTCTGGAAACACCATATATTTT. Translation: CASTPGRTSGNTIYF. The genes are TRBV12-3 or TRBV12-4 and TRBJ1-3; no reliable D call. Between the trimmed V and J ends, which lost 7 bases and 0 bases, there was a span of 13 bases. This CDR3 region has 15 residues.

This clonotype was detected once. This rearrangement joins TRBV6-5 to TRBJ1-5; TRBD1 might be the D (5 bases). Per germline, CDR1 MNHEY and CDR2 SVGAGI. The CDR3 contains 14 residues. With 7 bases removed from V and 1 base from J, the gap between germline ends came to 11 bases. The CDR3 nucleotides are TGTGCCAGCAACCAGGGCCTAAGCAATCAGCCCCAGCATTTT. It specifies CASNQGLSNQPQHF.

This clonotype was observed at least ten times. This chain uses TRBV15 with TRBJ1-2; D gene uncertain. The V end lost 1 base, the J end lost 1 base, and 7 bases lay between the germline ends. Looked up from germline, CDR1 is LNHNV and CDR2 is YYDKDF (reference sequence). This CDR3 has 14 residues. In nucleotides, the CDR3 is TGTGCCACCAGCAGAGGCGTCTATAACTATGGCTACACCTTC. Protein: CATSRGVYNYGYTF.

The CDR3 loop reads CASSSGRHRGYTF. The CDR3 DNA reads TGTGCCAGCAGCTCAGGTCGGCATCGTGGCTACACCTTC. The chain uses TRBV7-9 and TRBJ1-2, with unresolved D. Between the trimmed V and J ends, which lost 4 bases and 7 bases, there was a span of 13 bases. Germline assignment: CDR1 SEHNR and CDR2 FQNEAQ (reference sequence). CDR3 length equals 13 residues.

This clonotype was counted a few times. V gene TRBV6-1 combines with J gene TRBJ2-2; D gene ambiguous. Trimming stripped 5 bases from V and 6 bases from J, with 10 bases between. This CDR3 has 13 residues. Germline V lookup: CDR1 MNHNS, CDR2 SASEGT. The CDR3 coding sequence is TGTGCCAGCAGTTTCCAAAGGGCCGGGGAGCTGTTTTTT. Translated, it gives CASSFQRAGELFF.

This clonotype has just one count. CDR3 protein: CASSVEGLEYF. The DNA of the CDR3 is TGTGCCAGCAGCGTCGAAGGTTTGGAGTATTTT. The rearrangement joins TRBV5-6 to TRBJ2-3; no firm D call. Trimming took 4 bases from V and 13 from J, leaving 13 bases between them. The CDR3 is made up of 11 amino acids. CDR1 is SGHDT and CDR2 is YYEEEE in the germline V gene.

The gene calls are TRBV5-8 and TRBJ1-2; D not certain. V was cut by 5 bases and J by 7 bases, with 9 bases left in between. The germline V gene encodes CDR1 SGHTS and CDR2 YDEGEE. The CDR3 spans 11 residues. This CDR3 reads CASRAVGGYTF. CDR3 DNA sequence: TGTGCCAGCAGGGCAGTAGGTGGCTACACCTTC. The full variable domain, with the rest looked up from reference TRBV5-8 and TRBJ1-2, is EAGVTQSPTHLIKTRGQQATLRCSPISGHTSVYWYQQALGLGLQFLLWYDEGEERNRGNFPPRFSGRQFPNYSSELNVNALELEDSALYLCASRAVGGYTFGSGTRLTVV.

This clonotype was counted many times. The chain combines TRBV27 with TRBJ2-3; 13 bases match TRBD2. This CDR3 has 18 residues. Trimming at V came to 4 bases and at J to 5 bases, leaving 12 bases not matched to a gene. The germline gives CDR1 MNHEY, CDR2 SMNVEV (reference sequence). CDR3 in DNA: TGTGCCAGCAGTTCTTGGCTCGGACTAGCGGGGGACGGAGATACGCAGTATTTT. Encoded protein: CASSSWLGLAGDGDTQYF.

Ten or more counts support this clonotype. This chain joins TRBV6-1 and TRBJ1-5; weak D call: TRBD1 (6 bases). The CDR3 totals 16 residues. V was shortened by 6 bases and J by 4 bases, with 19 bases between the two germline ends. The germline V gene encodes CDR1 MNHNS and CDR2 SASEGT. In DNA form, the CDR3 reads TGTGCCAGCAGCCCAACAGGGAGGGGGAAGAATCAGCCCCAGCATTTT. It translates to CASSPTGRGKNQPQHF.

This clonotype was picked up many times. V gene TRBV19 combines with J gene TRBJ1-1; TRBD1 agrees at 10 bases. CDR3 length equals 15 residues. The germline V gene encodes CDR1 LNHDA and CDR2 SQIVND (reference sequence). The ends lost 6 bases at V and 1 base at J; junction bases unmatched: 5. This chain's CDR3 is CASRDRGPSNTEAFF. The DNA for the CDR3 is TGTGCCAGTAGAGACAGGGGGCCTTCGAACACTGAAGCTTTCTTT.

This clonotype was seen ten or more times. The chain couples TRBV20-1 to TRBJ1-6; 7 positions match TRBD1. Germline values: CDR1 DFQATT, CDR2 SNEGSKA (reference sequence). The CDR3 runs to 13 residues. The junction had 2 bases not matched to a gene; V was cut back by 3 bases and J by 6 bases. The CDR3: CSARGQINSPLHF. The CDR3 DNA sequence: TGCAGTGCTAGGGGACAGATTAATTCACCCCTCCACTTT.

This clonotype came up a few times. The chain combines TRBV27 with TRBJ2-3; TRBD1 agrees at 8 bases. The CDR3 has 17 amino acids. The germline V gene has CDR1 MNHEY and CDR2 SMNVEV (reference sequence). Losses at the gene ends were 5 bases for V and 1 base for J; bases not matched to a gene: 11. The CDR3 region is CASSRTNRGAGTDTQYF. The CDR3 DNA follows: TGTGCCAGCAGTCGTACCAACAGGGGGGCTGGCACAGATACGCAGTATTTT.

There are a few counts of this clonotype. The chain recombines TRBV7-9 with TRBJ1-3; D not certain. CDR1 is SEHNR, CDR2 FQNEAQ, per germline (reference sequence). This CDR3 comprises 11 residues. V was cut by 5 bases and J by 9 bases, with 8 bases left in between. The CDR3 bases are TGTGCCAGCAGCCGGAAGCTCACCATATATTTT. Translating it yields CASSRKLTIYF.

The CDR3 reads CSGGSHYGYTF. DNA of the CDR3: TGCAGTGGGGGCAGCCATTATGGCTACACCTTC. The rearrangement uses TRBV20-1 and TRBJ1-2; a weak D match, TRBD1 (5 bases). With 7 bases removed from V and 5 bases from J, the gap between germline ends came to 11 bases. The CDR3 totals 11 residues. The germline CDR1 and CDR2 sequences are DFQATT and SNEGSKA (reference sequence).

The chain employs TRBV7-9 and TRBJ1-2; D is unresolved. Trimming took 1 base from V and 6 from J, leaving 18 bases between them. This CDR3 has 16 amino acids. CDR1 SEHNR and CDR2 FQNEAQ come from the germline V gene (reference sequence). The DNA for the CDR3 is TGTGCCAGCAGCTTAGGGGATAGCACGGCTGGGCATGGCTACACCTTC. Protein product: CASSLGDSTAGHGYTF. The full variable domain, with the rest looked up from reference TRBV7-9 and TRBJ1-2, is DTGVSQNPRHKITKRGQNVTFRCDPISEHNRLYWYRQTLGQGPEFLTYFQNEAQLEKSRLLSDRFSAERPKGSFSTLEIQRTEQGDSAMYLCASSLGDSTAGHGYTFGSGTRLTVV.

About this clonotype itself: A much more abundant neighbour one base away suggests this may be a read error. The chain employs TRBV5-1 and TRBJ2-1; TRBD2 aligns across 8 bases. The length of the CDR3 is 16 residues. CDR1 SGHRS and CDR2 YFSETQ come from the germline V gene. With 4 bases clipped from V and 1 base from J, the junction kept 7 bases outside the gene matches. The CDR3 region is CASSVYSGDSYNEQFF. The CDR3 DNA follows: TGCGCCAGCAGCGTGTATAGCGGGGATTCCTACAATGAGCAGTTCTTC. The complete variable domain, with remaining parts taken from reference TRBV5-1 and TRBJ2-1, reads KAGVTQTPRYLIKTRGQQVTLSCSPISGHRSVSWYQQTPGQGLQFLFEYFSETQRNKGNFPGRFSGRQFSNSRSEMNVSTLELGDSALYLCASSVYSGDSYNEQFFGPGTRLTVL.

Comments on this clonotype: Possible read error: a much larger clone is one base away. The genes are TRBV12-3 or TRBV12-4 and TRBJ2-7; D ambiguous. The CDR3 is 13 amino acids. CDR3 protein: CANSRPGNYEQYF. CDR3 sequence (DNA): TGTGCCAACAGTCGTCCCGGCAACTACGAGCAGTACTTC.

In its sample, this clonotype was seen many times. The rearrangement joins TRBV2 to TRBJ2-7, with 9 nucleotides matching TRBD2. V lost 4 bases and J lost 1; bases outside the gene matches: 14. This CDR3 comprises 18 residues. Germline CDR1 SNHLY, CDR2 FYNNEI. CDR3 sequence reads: CASSAGRLRLAVSYEQYF. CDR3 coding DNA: TGTGCCAGCAGTGCGGGCCGGTTGAGACTAGCGGTTTCCTACGAGCAGTACTTC. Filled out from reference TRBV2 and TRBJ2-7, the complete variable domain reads EPEVTQTPSHQVTQMGQEVILRCVPISNHLYFYWYRQILGQKVEFLVSFYNNEISEKSEIFDDQFSVERPDGSNFTLKIRSTKLEDSAMYFCASSAGRLRLAVSYEQYFGPGTRLTVT.

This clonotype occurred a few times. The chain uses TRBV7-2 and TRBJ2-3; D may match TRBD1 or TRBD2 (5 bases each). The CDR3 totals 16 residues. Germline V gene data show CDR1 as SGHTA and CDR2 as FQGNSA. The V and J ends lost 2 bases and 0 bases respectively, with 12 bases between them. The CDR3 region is CASSLLRGPSTDTQYF. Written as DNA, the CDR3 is TGTGCCAGCAGCTTATTGAGGGGCCCAAGCACAGATACGCAGTATTTT.

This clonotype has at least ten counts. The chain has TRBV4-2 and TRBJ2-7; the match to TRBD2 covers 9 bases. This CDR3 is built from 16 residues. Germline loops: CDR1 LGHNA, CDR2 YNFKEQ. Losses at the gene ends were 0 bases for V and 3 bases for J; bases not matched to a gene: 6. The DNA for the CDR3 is TGTGCCAGCAGCCAAGAGGCCAGCGGGGGGTTCTACGAGCAGTACTTC. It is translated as CASSQEASGGFYEQYF.

CDR3 DNA sequence: TGTGCCAGCAGTTACCTCCCTCAGGGGTCGAACACTGAAGCTTTCTTT. This translates into CASSYLPQGSNTEAFF. The chain links TRBV6-5 to TRBJ1-1; perhaps TRBD1 as D (6 bases). CDR3 size: 16 residues. Trimming left V 2 bases short and J 1 base short, with 14 bases between. The germline V gene encodes CDR1 MNHEY and CDR2 SVGAGI.

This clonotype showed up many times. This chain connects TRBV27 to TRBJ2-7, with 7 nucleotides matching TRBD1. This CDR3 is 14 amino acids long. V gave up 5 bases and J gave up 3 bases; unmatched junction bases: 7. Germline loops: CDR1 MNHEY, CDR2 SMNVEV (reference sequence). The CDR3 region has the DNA TGTGCCAGCAGTCCCGACAGGGTCGTCTACGAGCAGTACTTC. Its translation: CASSPDRVVYEQYF.